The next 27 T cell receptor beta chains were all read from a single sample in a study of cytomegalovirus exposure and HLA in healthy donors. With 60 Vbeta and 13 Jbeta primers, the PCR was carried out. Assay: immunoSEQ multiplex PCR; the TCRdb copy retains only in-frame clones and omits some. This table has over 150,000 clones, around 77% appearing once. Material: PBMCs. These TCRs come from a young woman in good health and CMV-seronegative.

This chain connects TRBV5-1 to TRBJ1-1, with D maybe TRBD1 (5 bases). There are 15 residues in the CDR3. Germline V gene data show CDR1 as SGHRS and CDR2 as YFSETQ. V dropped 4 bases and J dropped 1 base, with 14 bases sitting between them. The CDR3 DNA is TGCGCCAGCAGCCCGGGACTCCGGAGGAACACTGAAGCTTTCTTT. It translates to CASSPGLRRNTEAFF.

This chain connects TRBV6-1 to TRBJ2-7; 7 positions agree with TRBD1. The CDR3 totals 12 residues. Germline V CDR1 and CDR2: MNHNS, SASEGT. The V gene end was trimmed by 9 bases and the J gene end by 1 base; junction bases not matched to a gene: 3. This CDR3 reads CASQGDSYEQYF. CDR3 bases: TGTGCCAGTCAGGGGGATTCCTACGAGCAGTACTTC.

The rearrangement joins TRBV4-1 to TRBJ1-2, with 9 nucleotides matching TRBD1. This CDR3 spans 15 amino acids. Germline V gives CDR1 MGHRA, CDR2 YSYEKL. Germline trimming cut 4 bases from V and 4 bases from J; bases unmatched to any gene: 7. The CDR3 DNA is TGCGCCAGCAGCCCCCCTTGGACAGGGGCCTATGGCTACACCTTC. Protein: CASSPPWTGAYGYTF.

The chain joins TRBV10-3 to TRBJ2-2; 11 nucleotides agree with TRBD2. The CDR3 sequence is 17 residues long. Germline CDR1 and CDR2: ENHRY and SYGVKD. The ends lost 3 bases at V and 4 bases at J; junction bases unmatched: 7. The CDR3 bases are TGTGCCATCAGTGACACTAGCGGGGGACGGAGCACCGGGGAGCTGTTTTTT. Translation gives CAISDTSGGRSTGELFF.

CDR3 amino acids: CASSQEPGSYNSPLHF. As DNA, the CDR3 is TGTGCCAGCAGCCAAGAACCAGGCTCCTATAATTCACCCCTCCACTTT. V is TRBV4-2 and J is TRBJ1-6; D unresolved. This CDR3 is 16 amino acids long. The V end lost 0 bases, the J end lost 0 bases, and 6 bases lay between the germline ends. Germline CDR1 and CDR2: LGHNA and YNFKEQ.

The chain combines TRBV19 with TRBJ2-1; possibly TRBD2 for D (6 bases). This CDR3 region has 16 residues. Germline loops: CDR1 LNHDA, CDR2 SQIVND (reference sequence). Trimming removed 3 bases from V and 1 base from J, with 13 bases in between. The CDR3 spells CASSIRLVGSYNEQFF. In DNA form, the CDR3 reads TGTGCCAGTAGTATTAGACTAGTCGGTTCCTACAATGAGCAGTTCTTC.

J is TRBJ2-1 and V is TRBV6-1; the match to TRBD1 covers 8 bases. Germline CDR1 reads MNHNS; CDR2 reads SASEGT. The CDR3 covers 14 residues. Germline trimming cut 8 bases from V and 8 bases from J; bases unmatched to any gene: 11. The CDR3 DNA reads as TGTGCCAGCTGGAATCTGGACAGGGTTGATGAGCAGTTCTTC. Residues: CASWNLDRVDEQFF.

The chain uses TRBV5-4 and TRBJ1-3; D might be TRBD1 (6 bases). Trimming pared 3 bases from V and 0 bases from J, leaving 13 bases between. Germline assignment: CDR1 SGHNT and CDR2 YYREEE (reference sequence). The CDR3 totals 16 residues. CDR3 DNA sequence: TGTGCCAGCAGCTGGAGGACAGCCAACTCTGGAAACACCATATATTTT. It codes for CASSWRTANSGNTIYF. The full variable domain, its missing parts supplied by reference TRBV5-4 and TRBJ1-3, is ETGVTQSPTHLIKTRGQQVTLRCSSQSGHNTVSWYQQALGQGPQFIFQYYREEENGRGNFPPRFSGLQFPNYSSELNVNALELDDSALYLCASSWRTANSGNTIYFGEGSWLTVV.

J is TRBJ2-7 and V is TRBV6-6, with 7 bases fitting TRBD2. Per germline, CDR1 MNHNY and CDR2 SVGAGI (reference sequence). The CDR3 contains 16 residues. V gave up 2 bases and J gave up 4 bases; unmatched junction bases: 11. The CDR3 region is CASSYPPATSQYEQYF. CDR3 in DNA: TGTGCCAGCAGTTACCCCCCCGCGACTAGCCAATACGAGCAGTACTTC.

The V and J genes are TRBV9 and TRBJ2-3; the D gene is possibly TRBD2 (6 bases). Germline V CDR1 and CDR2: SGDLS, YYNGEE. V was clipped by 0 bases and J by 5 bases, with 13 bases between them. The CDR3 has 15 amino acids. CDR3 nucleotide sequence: TGTGCCAGCAGCGTAGTGGGAGGCGAGGGAGATACGCAGTATTTT. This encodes CASSVVGGEGDTQYF.

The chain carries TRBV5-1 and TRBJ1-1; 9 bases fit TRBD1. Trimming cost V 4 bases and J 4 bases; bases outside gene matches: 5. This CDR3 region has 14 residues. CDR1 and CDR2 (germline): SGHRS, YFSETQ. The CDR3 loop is CASSPGQGTTEAFF. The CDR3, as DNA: TGCGCCAGCAGCCCCGGACAGGGGACCACTGAAGCTTTCTTT.

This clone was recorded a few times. This CDR3 is CASSDRTTPGTEAFF. The CDR3 region has the DNA TGTGCCAGCAGCGACCGCACAACCCCCGGGACTGAAGCTTTCTTT. The V call is TRBV6-6, the J call TRBJ1-1, with no clear D. CDR1 is MNHNY, CDR2 SVGAGI, per germline (reference sequence). CDR3 size: 15 residues. Trimming took off 6 bases at V and 5 bases at J, with 19 bases between the two ends.

The CDR3 sequence is CASSLDPGGDYGYTF. DNA of the CDR3: TGTGCCAGCAGTTTAGACCCAGGGGGCGATTATGGCTACACCTTC. V usage is TRBV28 and J usage is TRBJ1-2; 8 nucleotides align to TRBD1. V dropped 2 bases and J dropped 5; count of bases not matched to a gene: 7. The germline V gene has CDR1 MDHEN and CDR2 SYDVKM. This CDR3 has 15 amino acids.

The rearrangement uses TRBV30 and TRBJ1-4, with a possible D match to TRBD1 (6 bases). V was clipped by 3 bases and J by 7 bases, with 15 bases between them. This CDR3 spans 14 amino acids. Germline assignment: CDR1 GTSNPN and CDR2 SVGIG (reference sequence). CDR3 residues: CAWREPGDGEKLFF. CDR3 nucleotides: TGTGCCTGGAGGGAACCAGGGGATGGTGAAAAACTGTTTTTT.

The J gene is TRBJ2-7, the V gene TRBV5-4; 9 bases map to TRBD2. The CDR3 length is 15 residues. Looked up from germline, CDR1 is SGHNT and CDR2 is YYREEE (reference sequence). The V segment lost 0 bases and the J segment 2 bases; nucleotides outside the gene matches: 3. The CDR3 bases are TGTGCCAGCAGCTTGGAGCGGGGGGTAACCTACGAGCAGTACTTC. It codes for CASSLERGVTYEQYF.

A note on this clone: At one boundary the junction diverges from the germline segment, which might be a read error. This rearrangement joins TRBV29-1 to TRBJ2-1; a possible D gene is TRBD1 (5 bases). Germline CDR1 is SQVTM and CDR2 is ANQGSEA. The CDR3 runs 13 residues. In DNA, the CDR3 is TGCAGCGTCTACGGTCTCTCAGGGAATGGGCAGTTCTTC. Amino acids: CSVYGLSGNGQFF.

The CDR3 region has the DNA TGTGCCAGCAGTTTAAGCAGCGGGAGGTACGAGCAGTACTTC. Translated, it gives CASSLSSGRYEQYF. V and J are TRBV27 and TRBJ2-7; TRBD2 matches at 9 bases. CDR1 MNHEY and CDR2 SMNVEV come from the germline V gene (reference sequence). The V and J ends lost 2 bases and 4 bases, in that order; junction bases with no gene match: 3. This CDR3 has 14 residues.

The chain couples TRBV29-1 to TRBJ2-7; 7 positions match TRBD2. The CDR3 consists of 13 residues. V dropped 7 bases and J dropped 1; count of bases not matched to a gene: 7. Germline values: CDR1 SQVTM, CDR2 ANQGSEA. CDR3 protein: CSGREARSYEQYF. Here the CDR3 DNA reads TGCAGCGGACGGGAGGCAAGATCCTACGAGCAGTACTTC.

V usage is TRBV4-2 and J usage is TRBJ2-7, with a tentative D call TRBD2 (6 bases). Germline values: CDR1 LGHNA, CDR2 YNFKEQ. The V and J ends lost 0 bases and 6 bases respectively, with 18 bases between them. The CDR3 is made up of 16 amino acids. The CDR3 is CASSQEVSWGRREQYF. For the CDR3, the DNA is TGTGCCAGCAGCCAAGAAGTTTCTTGGGGGAGGCGCGAGCAGTACTTC.

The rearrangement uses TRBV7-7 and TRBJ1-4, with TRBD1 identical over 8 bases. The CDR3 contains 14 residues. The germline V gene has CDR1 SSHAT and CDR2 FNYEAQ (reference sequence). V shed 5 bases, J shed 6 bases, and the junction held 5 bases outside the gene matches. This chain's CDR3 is CASSQNRGDEKLFF. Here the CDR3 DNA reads TGTGCCAGCAGCCAGAACAGGGGGGATGAAAAACTGTTTTTT.

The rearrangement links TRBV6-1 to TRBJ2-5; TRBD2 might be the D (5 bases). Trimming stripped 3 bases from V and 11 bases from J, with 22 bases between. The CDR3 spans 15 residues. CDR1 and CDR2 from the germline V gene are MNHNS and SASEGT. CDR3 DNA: TGTGCCAGCAGTGACCCGGGGTATGAGAGAGGCAAGCAGTACTTC. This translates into CASSDPGYERGKQYF.

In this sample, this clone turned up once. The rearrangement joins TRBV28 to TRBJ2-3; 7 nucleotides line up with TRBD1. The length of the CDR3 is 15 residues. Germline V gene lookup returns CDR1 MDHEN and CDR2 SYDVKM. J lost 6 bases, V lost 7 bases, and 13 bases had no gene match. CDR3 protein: CASTLGQTSGDTQYF. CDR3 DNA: TGTGCCAGCACCCTGGGACAGACATCTGGGGATACGCAGTATTTT.

Here the CDR3 reads CASSHDDRFNEQFF. DNA of the CDR3: TGCGCCAGCAGCCACGATGACAGGTTCAATGAGCAGTTCTTC. The chain couples TRBV4-1 to TRBJ2-1; perhaps TRBD1 as D (6 bases). The CDR3 is 14 amino acids. The germline V and J ends were trimmed by 3 bases and 6 bases, with 12 bases remaining between them. Germline values: CDR1 MGHRA, CDR2 YSYEKL.

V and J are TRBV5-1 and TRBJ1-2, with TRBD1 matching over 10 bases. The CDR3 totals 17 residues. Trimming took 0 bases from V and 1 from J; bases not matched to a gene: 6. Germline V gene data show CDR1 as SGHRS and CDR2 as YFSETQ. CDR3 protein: CASSLDSGQGVNYGYTF. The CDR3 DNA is TGCGCCAGCAGCTTGGATTCAGGACAGGGGGTTAACTATGGCTACACCTTC.

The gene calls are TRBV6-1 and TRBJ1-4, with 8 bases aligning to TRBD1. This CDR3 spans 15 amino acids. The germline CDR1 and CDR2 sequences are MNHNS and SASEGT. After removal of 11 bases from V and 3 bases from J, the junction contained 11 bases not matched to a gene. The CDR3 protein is CASTGERWANEKLFF. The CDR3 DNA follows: TGTGCCTCGACAGGGGAGCGGTGGGCTAATGAAAAACTGTTTTTT.

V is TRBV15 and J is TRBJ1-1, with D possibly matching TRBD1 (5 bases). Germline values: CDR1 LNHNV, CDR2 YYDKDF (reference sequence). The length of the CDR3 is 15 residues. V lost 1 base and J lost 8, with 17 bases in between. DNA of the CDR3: TGTGCCACCAGCAGAGTTGTACAGGAAAATCGGGAAGCTTTCTTT. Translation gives CATSRVVQENREAFF.

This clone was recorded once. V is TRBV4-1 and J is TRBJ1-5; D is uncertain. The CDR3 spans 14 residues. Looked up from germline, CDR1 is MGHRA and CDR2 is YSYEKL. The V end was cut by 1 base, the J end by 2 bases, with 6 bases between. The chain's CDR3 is CASSQGSGNQPQHF. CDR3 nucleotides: TGCGCCAGCAGCCAAGGATCGGGCAATCAGCCCCAGCATTTT.